The 20 T cell receptor beta chains below come from one sample, sequenced in a study of PD-1 blockade in classical Hodgkin lymphoma. Some clones are missing from TCRdb's copy, which holds only in-frame ones; the method was immunoSEQ multiplex PCR. The sample lists approximately 61,000 clones; around nine tenths were seen once. Time point described: cycle 4 day 1 (C4D1), after less than 7 weeks of nivolumab. Patients all relapsed after autologous stem cell transplantation, and there was variation in brentuximab vedotin exposure. Sequenced here: peripheral blood mononuclear cells (PBMCs), sampled before the fourth cycle of nivolumab. These TCRs come from a human donor with classical Hodgkin lymphoma.

This chain joins TRBV5-4 and TRBJ1-6; weak D call: TRBD1 (6 bases). The V gene lost 4 bases and the J gene lost 7 bases, with 12 bases spanning the gap. CDR3 size: 14 residues. The V gene's germline CDR1 is SGHNT and CDR2 YYREEE (reference sequence). The CDR3, as DNA: TGTGCCAGCAGCCACCCAGGGGAGAATTCACCCCTCCACTTT. Translating gives CASSHPGENSPLHF.

Only one count was recorded for this clone. V is TRBV5-1 and J is TRBJ2-1, with TRBD1 as a possible D gene (5 bases). The length of the CDR3 is 15 residues. Trimming took 3 bases from V and 7 from J, leaving 17 bases between them. Germline CDR1 SGHRS, CDR2 YFSETQ. The CDR3 loop is CASSSQGGRENEQFF. CDR3 bases: TGCGCCAGCAGCTCGCAGGGTGGTCGTGAGAATGAGCAGTTCTTC.

As regards this clone: The sample contains more than one DNA sequence encoding this CDR3. The chain has TRBV5-1 and TRBJ1-1; D gene ambiguous. The germline V gene encodes CDR1 SGHRS and CDR2 YFSETQ. V was trimmed by 4 bases and J by 1 base, leaving 8 bases between them. The CDR3 contains 13 residues. The chain's CDR3 is CASSLQANTEAFF. The CDR3 bases are TGCGCCAGCAGCCTTCAGGCGAACACTGAAGCTTTCTTT. The entire variable domain, with the rest obtained from reference TRBV5-1 and TRBJ1-1, is as follows: KAGVTQTPRYLIKTRGQQVTLSCSPISGHRSVSWYQQTPGQGLQFLFEYFSETQRNKGNFPGRFSGRQFSNSRSEMNVSTLELGDSALYLCASSLQANTEAFFGQGTRLTVV.

The chain joins TRBV9 to TRBJ2-3; D gene unclear. The CDR3 is 16 residues long. With 0 bases removed from V and 2 bases from J, the gap between germline ends came to 13 bases. Germline V gene data show CDR1 as SGDLS and CDR2 as YYNGEE. The CDR3 sequence is CASSVAGADLTDTQYF. The CDR3 nucleotides are TGTGCCAGCAGCGTAGCTGGCGCGGACCTCACAGATACGCAGTATTTT.

J is TRBJ2-1 and V is TRBV4-1; D is uncertain. The V gene's germline CDR1 is MGHRA and CDR2 YSYEKL. V was trimmed by 0 bases and J by 4 bases, leaving 7 bases between them. This CDR3 spans 14 amino acids. CDR3 sequence reads: CASSQEGPYNEQFF. The CDR3 coding sequence is TGCGCCAGCAGCCAAGAAGGGCCTTACAATGAGCAGTTCTTC.

The J gene is TRBJ2-5, the V gene TRBV5-1, with 8 bases identical to TRBD1. Germline lookup yields CDR1 SGHRS and CDR2 YFSETQ. Trimming removed 0 bases from V and 4 bases from J; junction bases left unmatched: 2. This CDR3 is 14 amino acids long. For the CDR3, the DNA is TGCGCCAGCAGCTTGGCCGGACAGGGAGAGACCCAGTACTTC. This translates into CASSLAGQGETQYF.

The V call is TRBV5-6, the J call TRBJ2-5; TRBD2 agrees at 11 bases. V gave up 6 bases and J gave up 5 bases; unmatched junction bases: 18. CDR3 size: 18 residues. Germline V gene lookup returns CDR1 SGHDT and CDR2 YYEEEE. CDR3 residues: CASISWPPSGGPRETQYF. The CDR3 DNA reads TGTGCCAGCATCTCCTGGCCCCCTAGCGGGGGGCCGCGGGAGACCCAGTACTTC.

The V gene is TRBV28, the J gene TRBJ2-1; no reliable D call. Germline V gene data show CDR1 as MDHEN and CDR2 as SYDVKM. The CDR3 consists of 12 residues. The V and J ends lost 7 bases and 2 bases respectively, with 6 bases between them. The CDR3 bases are TGTGCCAGCACTGCTACCTACAATGAGCAGTTCTTC. This codes for CASTATYNEQFF.

This chain joins TRBV5-1 and TRBJ2-5, with D possibly matching TRBD1 (5 bases). The V end lost 1 base, the J end lost 5 bases, and 12 bases lay between the germline ends. There are 14 residues in the CDR3. The germline V gene has CDR1 SGHRS and CDR2 YFSETQ. The CDR3 DNA sequence: TGCGCCAGCAGCTTGAGTGGGGCCGAGGAGACCCAGTACTTC. Translated, it gives CASSLSGAEETQYF. The variable domain in full, completed from reference TRBV5-1 and TRBJ2-5, reads KAGVTQTPRYLIKTRGQQVTLSCSPISGHRSVSWYQQTPGQGLQFLFEYFSETQRNKGNFPGRFSGRQFSNSRSEMNVSTLELGDSALYLCASSLSGAEETQYFGPGTRLLVL.

The chain links TRBV5-1 to TRBJ1-2; possibly TRBD1 for D (5 bases). The CDR3 is made up of 13 amino acids. Per germline, CDR1 SGHRS and CDR2 YFSETQ. Trimming stripped 7 bases from V and 4 bases from J, with 14 bases between. The CDR3 spells CASGPEDIYGYTF. The CDR3 DNA follows: TGCGCCAGCGGACCCGAGGACATCTATGGCTACACCTTC.

This clone was found a few times. The chain employs TRBV10-1 and TRBJ1-4, with TRBD1 identical over 7 bases. Germline assignment: CDR1 WNHNN and CDR2 SYGVQD (reference sequence). V was pared by 11 bases and J by 11 bases, with 17 bases of the junction left unmatched. The CDR3 sequence is 14 residues long. The CDR3 protein is CAVTRQGWENKLFF. The CDR3 DNA follows: TGCGCCGTCACCCGACAGGGCTGGGAAAATAAACTGTTTTTT.

The count of this clone is one. V gene TRBV5-1 combines with J gene TRBJ2-7; TRBD2 is a possible D gene (6 bases). The CDR3 is 13 residues long. Per the germline V gene, CDR1 is SGHRS and CDR2 is YFSETQ. With 7 bases removed from V and 6 bases from J, the gap between germline ends came to 17 bases. Here the CDR3 reads CASAAAVEGEQYF. CDR3 DNA: TGCGCCAGCGCGGCGGCGGTGGAGGGCGAGCAGTACTTC.

The chain uses TRBV29-1 and TRBJ2-1; TRBD2 matches at 7 bases. V was clipped by 4 bases and J by 6 bases; unmatched bases: 15. The CDR3 totals 16 residues. Germline V gene lookup returns CDR1 SQVTM and CDR2 ANQGSEA. The CDR3 sequence is CSVVLQGPGLVNEQFF. CDR3 coding DNA: TGCAGCGTTGTGCTTCAGGGCCCCGGACTAGTCAATGAGCAGTTCTTC.

This chain uses TRBV11-3 with TRBJ1-4; 9 bases are shared with TRBD1. This CDR3 comprises 15 residues. The V gene end was trimmed by 5 bases and the J gene end by 8 bases; junction bases not matched to a gene: 9. Looked up from germline, CDR1 is SGHNT and CDR2 is YENEEA. CDR3 protein: CASSPRRDRDEKLFF. DNA of the CDR3: TGTGCCAGCAGCCCTCGCCGGGACAGGGACGAAAAACTGTTTTTT. Using reference TRBV11-3 and TRBJ1-4 for the parts outside the CDR3, the full variable domain is EAGVVQSPRYKIIEKKQPVAFWCNPISGHNTLYWYLQNLGQGPELLIRYENEEAVDDSQLPKDRFSAERLKGVDSTLKIQPAELGDSAVYLCASSPRRDRDEKLFFGSGTQLSVL.

The chain couples TRBV11-2 to TRBJ1-5, with a weak D call TRBD1 (6 bases). The CDR3 loop spans 16 amino acids. Germline V gene data show CDR1 as SGHAT and CDR2 as FQNNGV. The V end was cut by 1 base, the J end by 5 bases, with 15 bases between. The CDR3: CASSLGGGRGHQPQHF. For the CDR3, the DNA is TGTGCCAGCAGCTTAGGGGGGGGGCGAGGTCATCAGCCCCAGCATTTT.

The CDR3 nucleotides are TGTGCCAGCAGCCCGGGACTTGCTGGCGAGCAGTACTTC. It is translated as CASSPGLAGEQYF. V gene TRBV7-2 combines with J gene TRBJ2-7; a possible D gene is TRBD2 (6 bases). V lost 5 bases and J lost 6, with 14 bases in between. This CDR3 region has 13 residues. CDR1 and CDR2 from the germline V gene are SGHTA and FQGNSA.

V gene TRBV29-1 combines with J gene TRBJ1-1; D call uncertain. The germline V gene has CDR1 SQVTM and CDR2 ANQGSEA. This CDR3 spans 11 amino acids. V was trimmed by 5 bases and J by 1 base, leaving 5 bases between them. The DNA for the CDR3 is TGCAGCGTTCGAGAGAACACTGAAGCTTTCTTT. As protein: CSVRENTEAFF. Looking up the rest from reference TRBV29-1 and TRBJ1-1 gives the full variable domain: SAVISQKPSRDICQRGTSLTIQCQVDSQVTMMFWYRQQPGQSLTLIATANQGSEATYESGFVIDKFPISRPNLTFSTLTVSNMSPEDSSIYLCSVRENTEAFFGQGTRLTVV.

This clone occurred once. V usage is TRBV6-5 and J usage is TRBJ2-2; 9 bases line up with TRBD1. The germline V gene has CDR1 MNHEY and CDR2 SVGAGI. The CDR3 has 15 residues. Trimming removed 10 bases from V and 5 bases from J; junction bases left unmatched: 11. The CDR3, as DNA: TGTGCCACTACAGGGGGCGCAGTAGTGACCGGGGAGCTGTTTTTT. This sequence encodes CATTGGAVVTGELFF.

J is TRBJ1-2 and V is TRBV6-5, with D uncertain. Deletions cut 1 base from V and 6 bases from J, with 6 bases between. The CDR3 is made up of 12 amino acids. Germline V CDR1 and CDR2: MNHEY, SVGAGI. CDR3: CASSYLGNGYTF. The CDR3 bases are TGTGCCAGCAGTTACTTAGGAAATGGCTACACCTTC.

The V and J genes are TRBV5-1 and TRBJ2-1; D tentatively reads TRBD1 or TRBD2 (6 bases each). CDR1 is SGHRS, CDR2 YFSETQ, per germline. Trimming left V 4 bases short and J 6 bases short, with 11 bases between. This CDR3 comprises 13 residues. CDR3 nucleotides: TGCGCCAGCAGCCCGGGGGCCCTCAATGAGCAGTTCTTC. Translation gives CASSPGALNEQFF.